The 9 T cell receptor beta chains in this list originate from one sample, sequenced in a study of OX40 agonist ivuxolimab in advanced cancers. Sequenced by immunoSEQ multiplex PCR; TCRdb stores in-frame clones only, minus some. The table has 68,000 or so clones, around 86% seen once. Specimen: CD4+ or CD8+ T cells sorted from blood, collected in a trial of the OX40 agonist ivuxolimab. The receptors originated from an adult with an advanced solid tumor such as melanoma, head and neck, liver or kidney cancer.

The chain couples TRBV27 to TRBJ2-5; TRBD2 aligns across 9 bases. Trimming took 7 bases from V and 3 from J; bases not matched to a gene: 6. Germline V gene sequence: CDR1 MNHEY, CDR2 SMNVEV (reference sequence). This CDR3 comprises 14 residues. The CDR3 DNA is TGTGCCAGCAATGGCGGGAGGGGGGAAGAGACCCAGTACTTC. Amino acid sequence: CASNGGRGEETQYF.

The chain joins TRBV25-1 to TRBJ2-7; maybe TRBD2 (6 bases). Trimming left V 6 bases short and J 5 bases short, with 14 bases between. From germline, CDR1 is MGHDK and CDR2 SYGVNS. This CDR3 has 13 residues. In nucleotides, the CDR3 is TGTGCCAGCAGCTGGACTCCGGGGGACGAGCAGTACTTC. It yields the protein CASSWTPGDEQYF.

This clone was observed a handful of times. This chain connects TRBV15 to TRBJ2-3; 8 bases fit TRBD2. Trimming at V came to 0 bases and at J to 4 bases, leaving 9 bases not matched to a gene. The germline gives CDR1 LNHNV, CDR2 YYDKDF (reference sequence). CDR3 length equals 17 residues. As DNA, the CDR3 is TGTGCCACCAGCAGAGATCGGGAGGGAGCGCCCCCAGATACGCAGTATTTT. This translates into CATSRDREGAPPDTQYF.

V gene TRBV7-2 combines with J gene TRBJ1-1; D is possibly TRBD1 (5 bases). The CDR3 has 13 amino acids. Trimming stripped 3 bases from V and 4 bases from J, with 9 bases between. Germline V gene sequence: CDR1 SGHTA, CDR2 FQGNSA. The CDR3 loop is CASSFGRATEAFF. DNA of the CDR3: TGTGCCAGCAGCTTCGGCAGGGCCACTGAAGCTTTCTTT.

This clone was detected only a few times. Written as DNA, the CDR3 is TGTGCCAGCGGAAATAGGGGGTCTGGGGCCAACGTCCTGACTTTC. Its protein product is CASGNRGSGANVLTF. The chain joins TRBV2 to TRBJ2-6; weak D call: TRBD1 (6 bases). CDR3 length: 15 amino acids. V was clipped by 8 bases and J by 1 base, with 12 bases between them. Germline loops: CDR1 SNHLY, CDR2 FYNNEI.

The V call is TRBV7-2, the J call TRBJ1-5, with D unclear. The CDR3 spans 14 residues. Per the germline V gene, CDR1 is SGHTA and CDR2 is FQGNSA. V lost 1 base and J lost 0, with 4 bases in between. CDR3 loop: CASSLVGSNQPQHF. The CDR3 DNA is TGTGCCAGCAGCTTAGTAGGTAGCAATCAGCCCCAGCATTTT.

This chain links TRBV11-2 with TRBJ1-2; TRBD1 matches at 11 bases. V shed 7 bases, J shed 7 bases, and the junction held 5 bases outside the gene matches. In germline, CDR1 is SGHAT, CDR2 FQNNGV. CDR3 length: 13 residues. CDR3: CASIGQGAAGYTF. CDR3 sequence (DNA): TGTGCCAGCATCGGACAGGGGGCGGCTGGCTACACCTTC.

The rearrangement links TRBV19 to TRBJ2-1; D tentatively fits TRBD1 or TRBD2 (5 bases each). The CDR3 length is 15 residues. Trimming pared 5 bases from V and 5 bases from J, leaving 16 bases between. CDR1 and CDR2 (germline): LNHDA, SQIVND (reference sequence). CDR3 bases: TGTGCCAGTAGTCTTCTAGTAAGGGGACACAATGAGCAGTTCTTC. It translates to CASSLLVRGHNEQFF.

This chain links TRBV19 with TRBJ1-5, with TRBD1 matching 7 bases. The CDR3 has 15 amino acids. Germline V CDR1 and CDR2: LNHDA, SQIVND (reference sequence). Unmatched junction bases numbered 6, after V lost 7 bases and J lost 0 bases. CDR3 sequence (DNA): TGTGCCAGTATGGGACAGTTTTATAGCAATCAGCCCCAGCATTTT. This codes for CASMGQFYSNQPQHF. The complete variable domain, with remaining parts taken from reference TRBV19 and TRBJ1-5, reads DGGITQSPKYLFRKEGQNVTLSCEQNLNHDAMYWYRQDPGQGLRLIYYSQIVNDFQKGDIAEGYSVSREKKESFPLTVTSAQKNPTAFYLCASMGQFYSNQPQHFGDGTRLSIL.